This entry describes one T cell receptor beta chain. The antigen remains unidentified. Trimming stripped 5 bases from V and 2 bases from J, with 14 bases between. The CDR3 length is 15 residues. Germline loops: CDR1 SEHNR, CDR2 FQNEAQ (reference sequence). Sequencing used immunoSEQ version 4 in survey mode. The assay was immunoSEQ multiplex PCR, and TCRdb's table has in-frame clones only and misses some. The data hold just over 35,000 clones, with more than 75% observed a single time. The stimulus was an HIV-1 Gag 15-mer peptide pool, around 1.1 ug/peptide/mL. CD40L/CD69 double-negative CD45RO-high memory CD4+ T cells were collected. Inclusion required CMV-positive serology and CD4+ counts above 400 cells/uL. The data originate from a study of persistence of HIV-infected CD4 T cells. Overall study context: Donors had been on suppressive ART for a median of approximately eight years. Study-level results: Compared with CD3/CD28-stimulated cells, CMV- and Gag-responding cells showed lower TCRbeta richness.

This receptor was taken from an adult with HIV. The donor label of this sample is uncertain. This specimen was cultured CD4+ T cells from PBMCs, taken from a patient who received antiretroviral therapy. The chain is built from TRBV7-9 and TRBJ2-3, with D possibly being TRBD1 (6 bases). The CDR3: CASSARTVNTDTQYF. The CDR3 DNA reads as TGTGCCAGCAGCGCCCGGACAGTAAACACAGATACGCAGTATTTT.